These 11 T cell receptor beta chains were all obtained from the same sample, sequenced in a study of response to subunit inactivated influenza vaccine. TCRdb redid the calling of the RT-PCR reads with MiXCR, one entry per CDR3 protein. The data contain approximately 700,000 distinct CDR3 sequences, approximately 14% of them singletons. The specimen was PBMCs from blood, collected roughly 12 days after vaccination. The receptors stem from a man in his forties or fifties who received an inactivated influenza vaccine.

The rearrangement joins TRBV20-1 to TRBJ2-2, with 7 nucleotides matching TRBD1. There are 14 residues in the CDR3. V lost 6 bases, J lost 2 bases, and 6 bases stayed unmatched. Germline-derived CDR1 and CDR2 are DFQATT and SNEGSKA (reference sequence). In nucleotides, the CDR3 is TGCAGTGCAGTAGACAGGGACAACACCGGGGAGCTGTTTTTT. Translated: CSAVDRDNTGELFF.

There are a few counts of this clonotype. V usage is TRBV7-2 and J usage is TRBJ1-5, with TRBD1 matching 8 bases. Germline loops: CDR1 SGHTA, CDR2 FQGNSA. CDR3 size: 14 residues. V dropped 4 bases and J dropped 6; count of bases not matched to a gene: 5. CDR3 sequence reads: CASSSRQGTQPQHF. CDR3 coding DNA: TGTGCCAGCAGCTCCCGACAGGGGACTCAGCCCCAGCATTTT.

In this sample, this clonotype turned up a few times. V usage is TRBV6-5 and J usage is TRBJ2-2; no definite D call. CDR3 length: 15 residues. Looked up from germline, CDR1 is MNHEY and CDR2 is SVGAGI. V was shortened by 0 bases and J by 5 bases, with 10 bases between the two germline ends. The CDR3 DNA sequence: TGTGCCAGCAGTTACTCAGGCGTGGGGACCGGGGAGCTGTTTTTT. Translating it yields CASSYSGVGTGELFF.

There are a few counts of this clonotype. The rearrangement joins TRBV18 to TRBJ2-3; 9 bases are a match to TRBD1. Trimming cost V 0 bases and J 1 base; bases outside gene matches: 2. This CDR3 spans 16 amino acids. CDR1 is KGHSH and CDR2 is LQKENI in the germline V gene. The CDR3 region is CASSPPDRGGTDTQYF. Written as DNA, the CDR3 is TGTGCCAGCTCACCACCGGACAGGGGAGGCACAGATACGCAGTATTTT.

This clonotype was counted a few times. The V call is TRBV20-1, the J call TRBJ1-6; 8 bases are shared with TRBD1. Per the germline V gene, CDR1 is DFQATT and CDR2 is SNEGSKA (reference sequence). This CDR3 is built from 16 residues. V lost 3 bases to trimming and J lost 5 bases; unmatched junction nucleotides: 9. DNA for the CDR3: TGCAGTGCTAGTCTCCCCAGGGGGCAGGATAATTCACCCCTCCACTTT. It encodes CSASLPRGQDNSPLHF.

The table lists this clonotype with many counts. This chain links TRBV7-2 with TRBJ2-7; D is uncertain. The V end was cut by 4 bases, the J end by 6 bases, with 4 bases between. Germline CDR1 and CDR2: SGHTA and FQGNSA. The CDR3 loop spans 10 amino acids. In DNA, the CDR3 is TGTGCCAGCAGCTCTCCCGAGCAGTACTTC. This sequence encodes CASSSPEQYF.

The chain combines TRBV25-1 with TRBJ2-7, with a weak D call TRBD1 (5 bases). This CDR3 contains 14 residues. Germline CDR1 is MGHDK and CDR2 is SYGVNS. Deletions cut 5 bases from V and 4 bases from J, with 15 bases between. The CDR3 nucleotides read TGTGCCAGCAGTCCAAACCAGGGAAGGTACGAGCAGTACTTC. Translating gives CASSPNQGRYEQYF.

This chain connects TRBV5-1 to TRBJ1-6; possible D gene TRBD1, 6 bases. Per germline, CDR1 SGHRS and CDR2 YFSETQ. There are 14 residues in the CDR3. V was clipped by 3 bases and J by 5 bases, with 9 bases between them. The CDR3 is CASSSTGHNSPLHF. CDR3 sequence (DNA): TGCGCCAGCAGCTCGACAGGCCATAATTCACCCCTCCACTTT.

This clonotype was counted only a few times. This chain connects TRBV7-2 to TRBJ1-4; possibly TRBD1 for D (6 bases). This CDR3 has 15 amino acids. Trimming removed 5 bases from V and 7 bases from J, with 17 bases in between. Germline assignment: CDR1 SGHTA and CDR2 FQGNSA. CDR3 sequence (DNA): TGTGCCAGCAGCCCTAGTTGGGGGCTGTTTGAAAAACTGTTTTTT. This codes for CASSPSWGLFEKLFF. Full variable domain (missing parts from reference TRBV7-2 and TRBJ1-4): GAGVSQSPSNKVTEKGKDVELRCDPISGHTALYWYRQSLGQGLEFLIYFQGNSAPDKSGLPSDRFSAERTGGSVSTLTIQRTQQEDSAVYLCASSPSWGLFEKLFFGSGTQLSVL.

This clonotype was detected ten times or more. This chain links TRBV10-3 with TRBJ2-5, with D perhaps matching TRBD2 (7 bases). CDR1 is ENHRY and CDR2 is SYGVKD in the germline V gene. Trimming cost V 8 bases and J 4 bases, with 14 bases left between them. The CDR3 loop spans 13 amino acids. CDR3 loop: CAIRGGGRETQYF. In nucleotides, the CDR3 is TGTGCCATCCGAGGGGGAGGGCGAGAGACCCAGTACTTC.

This clonotype was observed a few times. CDR3 DNA sequence: TGTGCCAGCAGCTCAACGCAGGGGGACTATGGCTACACCTTC. It codes for CASSSTQGDYGYTF. The chain employs TRBV7-8 and TRBJ1-2, with 7 bases that match TRBD1. The CDR3 is 14 residues long. The germline gives CDR1 SGHVS, CDR2 FQNEAQ. Trimming at V came to 4 bases and at J to 3 bases, leaving 5 bases not matched to a gene.